This T cell receptor beta chain stems from a study of blood T cell repertoires in COVID-19. Across the study: COVID-19 samples, acute and convalescent, were from the United States, Italy and Spain. Nucleic acid was either cDNA or gDNA, and it came from T cells, B-cell-depleted T cells, or PBMCs.

Original handling: Amplification with reference gene primers provided the estimates of nucleated cell counts. Profiled with immunoSEQ multiplex PCR; TCRdb holds only in-frame clones, not every one. V and J calls plus clone size are reproduced from that table; the DNA served to infer D and trimming. This table has roughly 56,000 clones, around 87% appearing once. CDR3 length: 14 residues. In germline, CDR1 is SGHTA, CDR2 FQGNSA. V was trimmed by 1 base and J by 4 bases, leaving 8 bases between them. This clone came up once. V gene TRBV7-2 combines with J gene TRBJ2-1, with D unresolved. The sequence was obtained from a man aged 50 or older with active COVID-19. Sequencing was done on a sample of peripheral blood. CDR3 sequence reads: CASSLVLGYNEQFF. CDR3 sequence (DNA): TGTGCCAGCAGCTTAGTCCTCGGGTACAATGAGCAGTTCTTC.